The clone carrying this T cell receptor (beta chain) was recorded at least ten times. As yet, its antigen is unknown. Quantitative 5'-RACE with molecular barcodes generated TCR beta libraries. TCRdb used MiXCR to reprocess the 5' RACE reads, holding one entry per CDR3 protein. Of 200,000 to 250,000 distinct CDR3 sequences detected, more than 5.5% appear once; the ten largest clones hold 12% to 15%. This specimen belongs to a study of CD8 T cells in ankylosing spondylitis. Whole-study results and caveats: A motif in TCR beta, a set of about 8 highly homologous variants, appeared characteristic of ankylosing spondylitis blood. Existing reports had already noted some motif variants in reactive arthritis synovial fluid and blood.

Source material: blood, either unsorted or a sorted T cell fraction (not recorded which). The sequence was collected from a male donor with ankylosing spondylitis.

The CDR3 protein is CASSQGFESDEQYF. The CDR3 region has the DNA TGCGCCAGCAGCCAAGGATTTGAGAGCGACGAGCAGTACTTC. This chain connects TRBV4-1 to TRBJ2-7; D is undetermined. The CDR3 length is 14 residues. V dropped 1 base and J dropped 5 bases, with 12 bases sitting between them. CDR1 MGHRA and CDR2 YSYEKL come from the germline V gene.